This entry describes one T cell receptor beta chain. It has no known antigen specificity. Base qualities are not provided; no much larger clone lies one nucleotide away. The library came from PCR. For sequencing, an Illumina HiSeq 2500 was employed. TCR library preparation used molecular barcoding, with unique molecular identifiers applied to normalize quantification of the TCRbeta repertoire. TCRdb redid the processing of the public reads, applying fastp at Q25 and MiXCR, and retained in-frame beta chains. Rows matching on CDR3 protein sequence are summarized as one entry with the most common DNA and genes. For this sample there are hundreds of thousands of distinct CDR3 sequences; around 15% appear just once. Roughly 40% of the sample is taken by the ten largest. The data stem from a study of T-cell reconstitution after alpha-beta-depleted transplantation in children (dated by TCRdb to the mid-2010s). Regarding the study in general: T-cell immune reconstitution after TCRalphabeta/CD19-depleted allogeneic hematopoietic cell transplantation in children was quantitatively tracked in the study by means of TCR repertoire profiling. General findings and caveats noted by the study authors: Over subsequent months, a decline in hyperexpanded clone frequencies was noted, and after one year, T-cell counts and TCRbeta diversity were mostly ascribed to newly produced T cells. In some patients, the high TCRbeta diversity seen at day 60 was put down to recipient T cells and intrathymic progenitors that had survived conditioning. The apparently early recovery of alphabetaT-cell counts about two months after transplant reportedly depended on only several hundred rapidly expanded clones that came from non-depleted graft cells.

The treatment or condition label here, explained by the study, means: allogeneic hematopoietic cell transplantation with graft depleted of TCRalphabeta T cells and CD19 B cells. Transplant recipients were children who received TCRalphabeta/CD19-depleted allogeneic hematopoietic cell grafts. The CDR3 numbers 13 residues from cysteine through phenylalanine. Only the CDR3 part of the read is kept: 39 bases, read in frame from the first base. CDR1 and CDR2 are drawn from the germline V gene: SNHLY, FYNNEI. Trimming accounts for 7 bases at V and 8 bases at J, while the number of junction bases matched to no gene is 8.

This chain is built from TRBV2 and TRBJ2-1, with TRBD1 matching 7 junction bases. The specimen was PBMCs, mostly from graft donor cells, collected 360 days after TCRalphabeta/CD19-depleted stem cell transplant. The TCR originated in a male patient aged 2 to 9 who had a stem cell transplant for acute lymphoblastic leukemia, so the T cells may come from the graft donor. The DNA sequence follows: TGTGCCAGCACCGAGGGACAGATGGATGAGCAGTTCTTC. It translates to CASTEGQMDEQFF.